This TCR beta chain was identified in a study of T cell changes during pregnancy in multiple sclerosis. Per germline, CDR1 SQVTM and CDR2 ANQGSEA. The V and J ends lost 7 bases and 4 bases, in that order; junction bases with no gene match: 5. CDR3 length equals 12 residues. Data came from immunoSEQ multiplex PCR; TCRdb stores just in-frame clones and leaves some out. This sample has approximately 63,000 clones, with approximately 92% found just once. The source was peripheral blood, collected in the third trimester of pregnancy. The J gene is TRBJ2-7, the V gene TRBV29-1, with 9 bases aligning to TRBD2. This sequence originates from a female donor in good health, enrolled as a control in a pregnancy study. The CDR3 DNA is TGCAGCGGCGGGGGGGCAGGGTACGAGCAGTACTTC. Residues: CSGGGAGYEQYF.